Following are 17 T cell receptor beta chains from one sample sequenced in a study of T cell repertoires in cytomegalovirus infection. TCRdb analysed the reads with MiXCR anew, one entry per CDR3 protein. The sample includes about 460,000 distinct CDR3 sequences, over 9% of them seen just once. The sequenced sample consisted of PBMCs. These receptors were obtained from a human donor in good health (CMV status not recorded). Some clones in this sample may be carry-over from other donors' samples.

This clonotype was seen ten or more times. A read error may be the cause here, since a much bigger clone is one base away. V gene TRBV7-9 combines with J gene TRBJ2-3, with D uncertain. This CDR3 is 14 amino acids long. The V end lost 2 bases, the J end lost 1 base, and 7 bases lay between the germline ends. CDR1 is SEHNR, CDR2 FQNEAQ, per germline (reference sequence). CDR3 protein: CASSLTWGTDTQYF. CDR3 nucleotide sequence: TGTGCCAGCAGCTTAACATGGGGCACAGATACGCAGTATTTT.

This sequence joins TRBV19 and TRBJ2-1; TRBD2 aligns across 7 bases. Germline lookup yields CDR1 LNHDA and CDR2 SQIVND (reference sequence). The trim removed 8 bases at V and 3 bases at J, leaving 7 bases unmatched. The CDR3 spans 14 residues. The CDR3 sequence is CASGVGGDYNEQFF. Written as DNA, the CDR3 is TGTGCCAGTGGGGTTGGGGGGGACTACAATGAGCAGTTCTTC. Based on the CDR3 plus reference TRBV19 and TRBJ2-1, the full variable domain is DGGITQSPKYLFRKEGQNVTLSCEQNLNHDAMYWYRQDPGQGLRLIYYSQIVNDFQKGDIAEGYSVSREKKESFPLTVTSAQKNPTAFYLCASGVGGDYNEQFFGPGTRLTVL.

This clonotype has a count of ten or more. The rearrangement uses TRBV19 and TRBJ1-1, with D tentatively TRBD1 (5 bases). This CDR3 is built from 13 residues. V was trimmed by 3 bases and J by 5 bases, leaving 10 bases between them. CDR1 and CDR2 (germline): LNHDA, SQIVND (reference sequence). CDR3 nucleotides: TGTGCCAGTAGTATGGGACTGGGAACTGAAGCTTTCTTT. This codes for CASSMGLGTEAFF.

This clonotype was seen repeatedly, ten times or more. CDR3 nucleotides: TGTGCCAGCAGCCGACAGGGAGGCCCTGGTCGTTGGTACGAGCAGTACTTC. It is translated as CASSRQGGPGRWYEQYF. V usage is TRBV7-6 and J usage is TRBJ2-7; weak D call: TRBD1 (7 bases). V gave up 5 bases and J gave up 4 bases, with 24 bases separating them. Germline V gene lookup returns CDR1 SGHVS and CDR2 FNYEAQ. This CDR3 is built from 17 residues.

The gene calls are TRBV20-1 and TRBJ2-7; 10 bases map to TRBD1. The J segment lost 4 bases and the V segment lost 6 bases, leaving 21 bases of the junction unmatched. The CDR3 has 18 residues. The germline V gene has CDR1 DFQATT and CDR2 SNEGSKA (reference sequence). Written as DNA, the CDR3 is TGCAGTGCCCCTACCGTCCCGGGACAGGGGTCCAGGGGGTACGAGCAGTACTTC. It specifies CSAPTVPGQGSRGYEQYF.

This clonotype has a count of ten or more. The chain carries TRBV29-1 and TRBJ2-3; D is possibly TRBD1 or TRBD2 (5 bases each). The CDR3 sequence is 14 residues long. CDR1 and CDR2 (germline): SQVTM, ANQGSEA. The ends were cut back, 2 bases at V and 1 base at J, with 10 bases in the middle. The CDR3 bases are TGCAGCGTTGAACGAGGGGACGGCACAGATACGCAGTATTTT. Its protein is CSVERGDGTDTQYF.

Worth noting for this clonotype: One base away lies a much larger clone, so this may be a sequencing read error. For the CDR3, the DNA is TGTGCCAGTAGTATAGTTAAGGGGAGGAATGAGCAGTACTTC. Its protein is CASSIVKGRNEQYF. The chain uses TRBV19 and TRBJ2-1, with D maybe TRBD2 (6 bases). The J call is in doubt because the DNA end fits TRBJ2-7 better. Germline CDR1 reads LNHDA; CDR2 reads SQIVND (reference sequence). The CDR3 is 14 residues long.

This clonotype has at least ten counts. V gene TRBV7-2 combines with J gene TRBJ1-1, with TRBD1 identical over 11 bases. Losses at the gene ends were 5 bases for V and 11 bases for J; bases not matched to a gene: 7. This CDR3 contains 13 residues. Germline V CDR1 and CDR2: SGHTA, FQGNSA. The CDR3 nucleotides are TGTGCCAGCAGCATAGGACAGGGGGCGCCTGCTTTCTTT. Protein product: CASSIGQGAPAFF.

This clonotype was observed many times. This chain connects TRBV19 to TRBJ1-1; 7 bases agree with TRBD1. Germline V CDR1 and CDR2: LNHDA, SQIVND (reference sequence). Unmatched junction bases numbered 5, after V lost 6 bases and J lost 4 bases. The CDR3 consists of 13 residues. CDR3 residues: CASSSTGLTEAFF. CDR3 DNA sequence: TGTGCCAGTAGCTCGACAGGGCTCACTGAAGCTTTCTTT. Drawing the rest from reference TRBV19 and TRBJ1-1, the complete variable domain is DGGITQSPKYLFRKEGQNVTLSCEQNLNHDAMYWYRQDPGQGLRLIYYSQIVNDFQKGDIAEGYSVSREKKESFPLTVTSAQKNPTAFYLCASSSTGLTEAFFGQGTRLTVV.

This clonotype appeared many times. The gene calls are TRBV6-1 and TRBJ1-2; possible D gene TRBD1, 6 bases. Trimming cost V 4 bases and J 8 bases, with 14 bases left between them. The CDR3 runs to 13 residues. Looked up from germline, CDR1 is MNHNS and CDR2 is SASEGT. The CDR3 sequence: CASSGGQGKGYTF. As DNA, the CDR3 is TGTGCCAGCAGTGGAGGGCAGGGGAAAGGCTACACCTTC.

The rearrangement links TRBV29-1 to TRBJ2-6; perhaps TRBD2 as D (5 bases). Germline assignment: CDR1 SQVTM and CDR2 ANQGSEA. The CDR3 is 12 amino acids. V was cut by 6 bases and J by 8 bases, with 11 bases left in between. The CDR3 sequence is CSVFTGTNVLTF. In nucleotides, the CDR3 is TGCAGCGTATTTACGGGGACCAACGTCCTGACTTTC. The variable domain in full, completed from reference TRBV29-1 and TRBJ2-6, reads SAVISQKPSRDICQRGTSLTIQCQVDSQVTMMFWYRQQPGQSLTLIATANQGSEATYESGFVIDKFPISRPNLTFSTLTVSNMSPEDSSIYLCSVFTGTNVLTFGAGSRLTVL.

CDR3 loop: CASSGLAEAYEQYF. CDR3 bases: TGTGCCAGCAGCGGGCTAGCGGAGGCCTACGAGCAGTACTTC. This chain links TRBV5-6 with TRBJ2-7, with 7 bases identical to TRBD2. Losses at the gene ends were 4 bases for V and 2 bases for J; bases not matched to a gene: 6. CDR1 is SGHDT, CDR2 YYEEEE, per germline. The CDR3 has 14 amino acids. The full variable domain, its missing parts supplied by reference TRBV5-6 and TRBJ2-7, is DAGVTQSPTHLIKTRGQQVTLRCSPKSGHDTVSWYQQALGQGPQFIFQYYEEEERQRGNFPDRFSGHQFPNYSSELNVNALLLGDSALYLCASSGLAEAYEQYFGPGTRLTVT.

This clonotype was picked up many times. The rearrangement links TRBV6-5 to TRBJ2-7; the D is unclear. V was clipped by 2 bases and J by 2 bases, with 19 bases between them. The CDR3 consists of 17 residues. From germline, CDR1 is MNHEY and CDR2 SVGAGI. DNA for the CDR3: TGTGCCAGCAGTTACGAACGTAGGCCCCCCCGTCCCTACGAGCAGTACTTC. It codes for CASSYERRPPRPYEQYF.

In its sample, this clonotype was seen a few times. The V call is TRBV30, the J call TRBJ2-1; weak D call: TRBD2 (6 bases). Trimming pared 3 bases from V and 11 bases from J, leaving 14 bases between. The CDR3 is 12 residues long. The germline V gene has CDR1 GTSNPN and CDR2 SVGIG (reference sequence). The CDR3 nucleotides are TGTGCCTGGAGGTCGGAGGGAGCCCAGCAGTTCTTC. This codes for CAWRSEGAQQFF.

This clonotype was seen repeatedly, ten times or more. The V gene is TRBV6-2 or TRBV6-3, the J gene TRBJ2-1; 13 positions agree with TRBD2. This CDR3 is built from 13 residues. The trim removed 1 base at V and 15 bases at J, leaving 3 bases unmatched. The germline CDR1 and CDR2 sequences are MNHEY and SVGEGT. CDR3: CASSYLLAGGRFF. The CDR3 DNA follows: TGTGCCAGCAGTTACTTACTAGCGGGAGGGAGGTTCTTC.

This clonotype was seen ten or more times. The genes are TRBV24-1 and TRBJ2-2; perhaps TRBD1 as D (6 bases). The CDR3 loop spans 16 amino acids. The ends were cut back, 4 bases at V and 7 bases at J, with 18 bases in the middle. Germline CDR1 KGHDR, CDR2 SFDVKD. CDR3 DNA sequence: TGTGCCACCAGTGAGCATTACAGGGCTAGGAGCGGGGAGCTGTTTTTT. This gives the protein CATSEHYRARSGELFF.

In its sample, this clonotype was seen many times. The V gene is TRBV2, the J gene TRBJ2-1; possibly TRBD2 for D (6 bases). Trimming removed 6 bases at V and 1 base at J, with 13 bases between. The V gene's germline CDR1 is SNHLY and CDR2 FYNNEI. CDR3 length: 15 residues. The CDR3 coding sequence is TGTGCCAGCAGGGAGGGGACGGTTTCCTACAATGAGCAGTTCTTC. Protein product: CASREGTVSYNEQFF.